This TCR beta chain was obtained from a study of control samples from healthy donors and cancer patients. CDR3 size: 14 residues. The germline gives CDR1 MNHEY, CDR2 SVGAGI. Trimming stripped 5 bases from V and 6 bases from J, with 16 bases between. Here immunoSEQ multiplex PCR was the method, and the copy in TCRdb shows in-frame clones only, minus some. There are fewer than 200,000 clones in the sample; around nine tenths occur only once, and roughly 1.5% lies in the top ten. Ten or more counts support this clone. The sequence derives from a man aged 25 to 40 in good health. Material: blood. The genes are TRBV6-5 and TRBJ1-2; D possibly corresponds to TRBD1 (5 bases). CDR3 protein: CASSNQGGGDGYTF. CDR3 sequence (DNA): TGTGCCAGCAGTAACCAGGGCGGCGGGGATGGCTACACCTTC.